This passage covers 9 T cell receptor beta chains from one sample sequenced in a study of cytomegalovirus exposure and HLA in healthy donors. Primers: 60 Vbeta forward and 13 Jbeta reverse. The protocol was immunoSEQ multiplex PCR, while the TCRdb copy is restricted to in-frame clones and leaves out a portion. The table includes under 300,000 clones, about 80% detected once. The sample comprised PBMCs. These receptors all stem from a woman aged 55-75 years in good health and CMV-seropositive.

The chain joins TRBV27 to TRBJ2-7; TRBD2 agrees at 8 bases. Germline V gene sequence: CDR1 MNHEY, CDR2 SMNVEV (reference sequence). This CDR3 is built from 15 residues. V lost 6 bases and J lost 5; bases outside the gene matches: 12. In DNA, the CDR3 is TGTGCCAGCAGCCCGAGCGGGAGAGGGGTGAACGAGCAGTACTTC. It translates to CASSPSGRGVNEQYF.

The rearrangement uses TRBV6-1 and TRBJ1-5; D gene uncertain. The CDR3 loop spans 14 amino acids. Trimming took off 4 bases at V and 3 bases at J, with 10 bases between the two ends. Germline lookup yields CDR1 MNHNS and CDR2 SASEGT. CDR3 in amino acids: CASSVSRLNQPQHF. DNA for the CDR3: TGTGCCAGCAGTGTTTCCAGGCTCAATCAGCCCCAGCATTTT.

This clone was seen more than once but under ten times. The J gene is TRBJ2-7, the V gene TRBV11-2, with TRBD2 identical over 7 bases. The CDR3 is 15 amino acids. Germline V CDR1 and CDR2: SGHAT, FQNNGV. The V and J ends lost 2 bases and 2 bases, in that order; junction bases with no gene match: 6. This CDR3 reads CASSLSSGSAYEQYF. The CDR3 DNA sequence: TGTGCCAGCAGCTTATCTAGCGGTTCGGCCTACGAGCAGTACTTC.

The J gene is TRBJ2-2, the V gene TRBV18; D perhaps matches TRBD2 (5 bases). This CDR3 region has 17 residues. Trimming took 3 bases from V and 0 from J, leaving 14 bases between them. Per the germline V gene, CDR1 is KGHSH and CDR2 is LQKENI. The CDR3 is CASSPPSVRANTGELFF. For the CDR3, the DNA is TGTGCCAGCTCACCCCCGTCCGTGAGGGCGAACACCGGGGAGCTGTTTTTT.

CDR3 in amino acids: CASSQVDLTGWDEQFF. As DNA, the CDR3 is TGCGCCAGCAGCCAAGTCGACTTGACAGGGTGGGATGAGCAGTTCTTC. This rearrangement joins TRBV4-1 to TRBJ2-1, with 7 bases matching TRBD1. The CDR3 covers 16 residues. Germline trimming cut 1 base from V and 8 bases from J; bases unmatched to any gene: 11. Germline assignment: CDR1 MGHRA and CDR2 YSYEKL.

This clone appeared a few times. V usage is TRBV19 and J usage is TRBJ2-3; 7 bases align to TRBD1. CDR3 length equals 15 residues. Germline V gene lookup returns CDR1 LNHDA and CDR2 SQIVND (reference sequence). V dropped 5 bases and J dropped 2; count of bases not matched to a gene: 7. The CDR3 DNA reads as TGTGCCAGTAGTGCCTACAGGGGATCCACAGATACGCAGTATTTT. It translates to CASSAYRGSTDTQYF.

The CDR3 protein is CSAGTGGSDTQYF. CDR3 nucleotide sequence: TGCAGCGCCGGGACAGGGGGATCAGATACGCAGTATTTT. The chain couples TRBV29-1 to TRBJ2-3; 11 positions match TRBD1. The CDR3 sequence is 13 residues long. CDR1 and CDR2 from the germline V gene are SQVTM and ANQGSEA. The V and J ends lost 7 bases and 4 bases, in that order; junction bases with no gene match: 4.

This chain links TRBV4-1 with TRBJ1-1; 9 bases are a match to TRBD1. CDR1 is MGHRA, CDR2 YSYEKL, per germline. V dropped 4 bases and J dropped 4; count of bases not matched to a gene: 7. This CDR3 is built from 15 residues. CDR3 amino acids: CASSLRDREATEAFF. In DNA form, the CDR3 reads TGCGCCAGCAGCCTCCGGGACAGGGAGGCCACTGAAGCTTTCTTT.

Written as DNA, the CDR3 is TGTGCCAGCAGCTTAGGATCGGGCAGGGGGACTGAAGCTTTCTTT. Amino acid sequence: CASSLGSGRGTEAFF. This sequence joins TRBV5-4 and TRBJ1-1; 7 nucleotides line up with TRBD1. Looked up from germline, CDR1 is SGHNT and CDR2 is YYREEE (reference sequence). The length of the CDR3 is 15 residues. Trimming at V came to 2 bases and at J to 5 bases, leaving 9 bases not matched to a gene. The variable domain in full, completed from reference TRBV5-4 and TRBJ1-1, reads ETGVTQSPTHLIKTRGQQVTLRCSSQSGHNTVSWYQQALGQGPQFIFQYYREEENGRGNFPPRFSGLQFPNYSSELNVNALELDDSALYLCASSLGSGRGTEAFFGQGTRLTVV.